These 5 T cell receptor beta chains were sequenced from one sample in a study of CXCR3-negative and CXCR3-positive naive CD8 T cells. Study-level points and caveats: Researchers report that CXCR3-positive naive cells carry more hydrophobic TRB CDR3s than CXCR3-negative naive cells.

No antigen has been identified for these receptors. 5' RACE with UMI labels generated the TRB cDNA libraries. Following a re-call of the 5' RACE reads, TCRdb has one entry per CDR3 protein and lacks DNA. The specimen's table records 85,000 to 130,000 distinct CDR3 sequences. The sequenced material came from naive CXCR3+ CD8+ T cells from blood. Subset specified: CD45RO-CCR7+CD27+CD95- naive CD8+ T cells expressing CXCR3 (TNR3+). Receptors originate from a human donor in good health. Some clones in this sample may be carry-over from other donors' samples.

The rearrangement joins TRBV9 to TRBJ1-6; with no DNA, the TCRdb D assignment of TRBD1 cannot be verified. This CDR3 has 14 residues. Germline lookup yields CDR1 SGDLS and CDR2 YYNGEE. The chain's CDR3 is CASSIDRGDSPLHF.

The CDR3 spells CAWSSLGLGELFF. The gene calls are TRBV30 and TRBJ2-2. The CDR3 runs 13 residues. Germline CDR1 GTSNPN, CDR2 SVGIG (reference sequence).

V is TRBV21-1 and J is TRBJ1-2; TCRdb lists TRBD1, though no DNA is available to test this call. TRBV21-1 is listed as a pseudogene. The CDR3 covers 14 residues. CDR3 sequence: CASSEDRGLYGYTF.

The V gene is TRBV20-1, the J gene TRBJ1-2. This CDR3 spans 15 amino acids. Per germline, CDR1 DFQATT and CDR2 SNEGSKA (reference sequence). The CDR3 is CSARPLGEVNYGYTF.

The rearrangement joins TRBV6-2 or TRBV6-3 to TRBJ2-1; the D call of TRBD1 rests on TCRdb alone, since no DNA is present to check it. Looked up from germline, CDR1 is MNHEY and CDR2 is SVGEGT. This CDR3 has 14 amino acids. CDR3 region: CASSLRASYNEQFF.